Each of the 28 T cell receptor beta chains below was sequenced from the same sample in a study of cytomegalovirus exposure and HLA in healthy donors. 60 Vbeta and 13 Jbeta primers were used in PCR. Using immunoSEQ multiplex PCR, the repertoire was profiled, and TCRdb retains in-frame clones only, with some absent. The sample includes about 120,000 clones, about 73% of them seen just once. The sequenced material came from PBMCs. These receptors were obtained from a woman aged 30 to 39 in good health and CMV-seropositive.

The gene calls are TRBV19 and TRBJ2-1; 10 positions match TRBD1. CDR1 LNHDA and CDR2 SQIVND come from the germline V gene (reference sequence). V lost 6 bases and J lost 3; bases outside the gene matches: 8. This CDR3 has 16 residues. CDR3 nucleotide sequence: TGTGCCAGTAGCTCCCACCGGGACAGGGGCTACAATGAGCAGTTCTTC. Protein sequence: CASSSHRDRGYNEQFF.

The J gene is TRBJ2-3, the V gene TRBV19; tentatively, D is TRBD2 (6 bases). Germline lookup yields CDR1 LNHDA and CDR2 SQIVND (reference sequence). The V gene lost 7 bases and the J gene lost 3 bases, with 14 bases spanning the gap. The CDR3 covers 14 residues. CDR3 sequence (DNA): TGTGCCAGTAAGGCGGAGGGGAGGACAGATACGCAGTATTTT. Translation: CASKAEGRTDTQYF.

The genes are TRBV9 and TRBJ2-5; no clear D. V shed 0 bases and J shed 4 bases, with 7 bases lying between them. CDR3 size: 13 residues. CDR1 and CDR2 from the germline V gene are SGDLS and YYNGEE. The CDR3: CASSVERGETQYF. The CDR3 coding sequence is TGTGCCAGCAGCGTAGAGCGCGGAGAGACCCAGTACTTC.

The chain combines TRBV6-4 with TRBJ2-2; 9 positions match TRBD1. The CDR3 loop spans 16 amino acids. CDR1 and CDR2 (germline): MRHNA, SNTAGT. The trim removed 9 bases at V and 4 bases at J, leaving 12 bases unmatched. The CDR3 is CASKATWGQGTGELFF. As DNA, the CDR3 is TGTGCCAGTAAAGCGACTTGGGGACAGGGCACCGGGGAGCTGTTTTTT.

The J gene is TRBJ2-2, the V gene TRBV27, with TRBD2 matching 9 bases. After removal of 1 base from V and 4 bases from J, the junction contained 4 bases not matched to a gene. CDR1 MNHEY and CDR2 SMNVEV come from the germline V gene (reference sequence). This CDR3 is 16 amino acids long. The CDR3 region is CASSLLAGDTTGELFF. In DNA form, the CDR3 reads TGTGCCAGCAGTTTATTAGCGGGGGACACCACCGGGGAGCTGTTTTTT.

This rearrangement joins TRBV19 to TRBJ2-7, with D perhaps matching TRBD2 (5 bases). Germline V gene lookup returns CDR1 LNHDA and CDR2 SQIVND (reference sequence). The CDR3 is 17 residues long. V dropped 9 bases and J dropped 0 bases, with 24 bases sitting between them. For the CDR3, the DNA is TGTGCCAGAGAACCCGGGAACACTGAATTTAGCTCCTACGAGCAGTACTTC. Translated: CAREPGNTEFSSYEQYF.

The genes are TRBV29-1 and TRBJ2-5; the D is unclear. Per germline, CDR1 SQVTM and CDR2 ANQGSEA. This CDR3 region has 12 residues. The germline V and J ends were trimmed by 5 bases and 0 bases, with 7 bases remaining between them. The CDR3 is CSVSQDQETQYF. As DNA, the CDR3 is TGCAGCGTTTCCCAGGACCAAGAGACCCAGTACTTC.

The V call is TRBV19, the J call TRBJ2-7; TRBD1 agrees at 7 bases. Germline-derived CDR1 and CDR2 are LNHDA and SQIVND (reference sequence). V trimming: 8 bases; J trimming: 0 bases; junction bases outside the gene matches: 7. This CDR3 comprises 14 residues. Here the CDR3 DNA reads TGTGCCAGTTCCGGACAGGCGAGCTCCTACGAGCAGTACTTC. This codes for CASSGQASSYEQYF.

The chain is built from TRBV5-1 and TRBJ1-4; 11 bases fit TRBD1. Germline V gene lookup returns CDR1 SGHRS and CDR2 YFSETQ. V gave up 5 bases and J gave up 7 bases; unmatched junction bases: 4. The CDR3 runs to 14 residues. CDR3 coding DNA: TGCGCCAGCAGAACCGGACAGGGGGCTGAAAAACTGTTTTTT. It translates to CASRTGQGAEKLFF. The full variable domain, completed using reference TRBV5-1 and TRBJ1-4, is KAGVTQTPRYLIKTRGQQVTLSCSPISGHRSVSWYQQTPGQGLQFLFEYFSETQRNKGNFPGRFSGRQFSNSRSEMNVSTLELGDSALYLCASRTGQGAEKLFFGSGTQLSVL.

The rearrangement links TRBV7-3 to TRBJ1-5, with D unresolved. Germline CDR1 SGHTA, CDR2 FQGTGA. The CDR3 loop spans 13 amino acids. V gave up 4 bases and J gave up 7 bases, with 11 bases separating them. CDR3 loop: CASSSNAGQPQHF. The CDR3 nucleotides are TGTGCCAGCAGCTCTAACGCGGGGCAGCCCCAGCATTTT. Full variable domain (outside the CDR3, taken from reference TRBV7-3 and TRBJ1-5): GAGVSQTPSNKVTEKGKYVELRCDPISGHTALYWYRQSLGQGPEFLIYFQGTGAADDSGLPNDRFFAVRPEGSVSTLKIQRTERGDSAVYLCASSSNAGQPQHFGDGTRLSIL.

The genes are TRBV4-3 and TRBJ2-1, with 9 bases matching TRBD2. V gave up 0 bases and J gave up 7 bases; unmatched junction bases: 10. Germline values: CDR1 LGHNA, CDR2 YSLEER. This CDR3 is built from 17 residues. The CDR3: CASSQDFGRGGHNEQFF. CDR3 sequence (DNA): TGCGCCAGCAGCCAAGATTTCGGGCGGGGGGGCCATAATGAGCAGTTCTTC.

The gene calls are TRBV4-3 and TRBJ2-2; 7 bases agree with TRBD1. Germline CDR1 is LGHNA and CDR2 is YSLEER. Trimming took 4 bases from V and 5 from J; bases not matched to a gene: 4. This CDR3 region has 14 residues. The CDR3 DNA reads as TGCGCCAGCAGCCTAGGACAGGCTACCGGGGAGCTGTTTTTT. Translating gives CASSLGQATGELFF.

The chain has TRBV10-3 and TRBJ1-1; D not resolved. CDR3 length equals 14 residues. Trimming took 1 base from V and 1 from J, leaving 7 bases between them. In germline, CDR1 is ENHRY, CDR2 SYGVKD. CDR3 sequence (DNA): TGTGCCATCAGTGAGTTTCAGGCGAACACTGAAGCTTTCTTT. Protein sequence: CAISEFQANTEAFF.

The gene calls are TRBV7-9 and TRBJ2-1; TRBD1 matches at 7 bases. This CDR3 region has 16 residues. The J segment lost 6 bases and the V segment lost 3 bases, leaving 11 bases of the junction unmatched. CDR1 SEHNR and CDR2 FQNEAQ come from the germline V gene (reference sequence). The CDR3 spells CASSFIPGQNINEQFF. In DNA form, the CDR3 reads TGTGCCAGCAGCTTCATCCCGGGACAGAACATCAATGAGCAGTTCTTC.

This chain joins TRBV6-5 and TRBJ1-5, with D hard to call. Trimming pared 4 bases from V and 0 bases from J, leaving 4 bases between. The CDR3 has 13 amino acids. CDR1 is MNHEY, CDR2 SVGAGI, per germline. The CDR3 spells CASSWASNQPQHF. The CDR3 region has the DNA TGTGCCAGCAGTTGGGCTAGCAATCAGCCCCAGCATTTT.

This clone was recorded only once. The V call is TRBV5-1, the J call TRBJ2-4; 7 bases fit TRBD1. The CDR3 has 15 residues. The J segment lost 2 bases and the V segment lost 0 bases, leaving 2 bases of the junction unmatched. Germline lookup yields CDR1 SGHRS and CDR2 YFSETQ. The CDR3 loop is CASSLEGATKNIQYF. CDR3 DNA: TGCGCCAGCAGCTTGGAGGGGGCGACCAAAAACATTCAGTACTTC.

J is TRBJ2-2 and V is TRBV5-1, with 9 bases fitting TRBD1. This CDR3 has 19 residues. Germline lookup yields CDR1 SGHRS and CDR2 YFSETQ. The trim removed 4 bases at V and 4 bases at J, leaving 17 bases unmatched. CDR3 loop: CASSPYRGRFEGGTGELFF. CDR3 sequence (DNA): TGCGCCAGCAGCCCATACAGGGGGCGCTTCGAGGGGGGCACCGGGGAGCTGTTTTTT. Complete variable domain (other parts from reference TRBV5-1 and TRBJ2-2): KAGVTQTPRYLIKTRGQQVTLSCSPISGHRSVSWYQQTPGQGLQFLFEYFSETQRNKGNFPGRFSGRQFSNSRSEMNVSTLELGDSALYLCASSPYRGRFEGGTGELFFGEGSRLTVL.

The chain couples TRBV2 to TRBJ1-3; D unresolved. Germline CDR1 and CDR2: SNHLY and FYNNEI. V was pared by 6 bases and J by 6 bases, with 9 bases between. The CDR3 is 12 residues long. DNA for the CDR3: TGTGCCAGCAGGGGAGAGGAAAACACCATATATTTT. It translates to CASRGEENTIYF. Filled out from reference TRBV2 and TRBJ1-3, the complete variable domain reads EPEVTQTPSHQVTQMGQEVILRCVPISNHLYFYWYRQILGQKVEFLVSFYNNEISEKSEIFDDQFSVERPDGSNFTLKIRSTKLEDSAMYFCASRGEENTIYFGEGSWLTVV.

This chain uses TRBV5-8 with TRBJ2-1; 7 positions agree with TRBD1. Per germline, CDR1 SGHTS and CDR2 YDEGEE. V lost 9 bases to trimming and J lost 5 bases; unmatched junction nucleotides: 11. This CDR3 comprises 14 residues. The CDR3 region is CANRRARGNNEQFF. The CDR3 region has the DNA TGTGCCAACAGACGGGCCAGGGGGAACAATGAGCAGTTCTTC.

The chain couples TRBV7-8 to TRBJ2-7; D is uncertain. There are 13 residues in the CDR3. From germline, CDR1 is SGHVS and CDR2 FQNEAQ. Trimming removed 6 bases at V and 2 bases at J, with 11 bases between. The CDR3 nucleotides read TGTGCCAGCAGAGCTCCCTTAGCCTACGAGCAGTACTTC. Translated, it gives CASRAPLAYEQYF.

This rearrangement joins TRBV5-6 to TRBJ2-1; TRBD2 aligns across 10 bases. With V trimmed by 1 base and J by 9 bases, 10 bases remained unmatched. CDR3 size: 16 residues. The V gene's germline CDR1 is SGHDT and CDR2 YYEEEE. CDR3 residues: CASSLSPSGGSGEQFF. The CDR3 coding sequence is TGTGCCAGCAGCTTGTCTCCTAGCGGGGGATCAGGTGAGCAGTTCTTC.

The count of this clone is one. CDR3 DNA: TGTGCCAGCACCGCGGCCGGGGAGCTGTTTTTT. It translates to CASTAAGELFF. The V and J genes are TRBV6-6 and TRBJ2-2; D gene unclear. The V end lost 7 bases, the J end lost 6 bases, and 6 bases lay between the germline ends. CDR1 is MNHNY and CDR2 is SVGAGI in the germline V gene (reference sequence). This CDR3 contains 11 residues.

The rearrangement links TRBV2 to TRBJ1-6, with D unclear. Germline-derived CDR1 and CDR2 are SNHLY and FYNNEI. This CDR3 has 13 residues. The V end lost 7 bases, the J end lost 10 bases, and 14 bases lay between the germline ends. CDR3 amino acids: CASTTAPGSPLHF. CDR3 nucleotides: TGTGCCAGCACGACCGCCCCGGGATCACCCCTCCACTTT.

This clone has only a few counts. The chain combines TRBV6-5 with TRBJ1-5; TRBD1 matches at 8 bases. The germline CDR1 and CDR2 sequences are MNHEY and SVGAGI. Germline trimming cut 5 bases from V and 5 bases from J; bases unmatched to any gene: 8. CDR3 length equals 15 residues. The CDR3 coding sequence is TGTGCCAGCAGTAAGGACAGGGAGCTATATCAGCCCCAGCATTTT. It yields the protein CASSKDRELYQPQHF.

CDR3 region: CASRAGTVGNTIYF. The CDR3 DNA follows: TGTGCCAGCAGGGCCGGGACAGTCGGAAACACCATATATTTT. The chain is built from TRBV7-6 and TRBJ1-3, with TRBD1 matching over 7 bases. The V segment lost 6 bases and the J segment 4 bases; nucleotides outside the gene matches: 6. Per germline, CDR1 SGHVS and CDR2 FNYEAQ. The CDR3 has 14 amino acids.

The V and J genes are TRBV11-1 and TRBJ2-3, with a weak D call TRBD2 (5 bases). The germline gives CDR1 SGHAT, CDR2 FQDESV (reference sequence). This CDR3 spans 13 amino acids. The ends were cut back, 2 bases at V and 10 bases at J, with 13 bases in the middle. The CDR3 nucleotides read TGTGCCAGCAGCTTAATGCCTAGCCAGGCGCAGTATTTT. Translation: CASSLMPSQAQYF. The full variable domain, its missing parts supplied by reference TRBV11-1 and TRBJ2-3, is EAEVAQSPRYKITEKSQAVAFWCDPISGHATLYWYRQILGQGPELLVQFQDESVVDDSQLPKDRFSAERLKGVDSTLKIQPAELGDSAMYLCASSLMPSQAQYFGPGTRLTVL.

The chain uses TRBV2 and TRBJ2-5; 9 bases are a match to TRBD2. The last part of the DNA fits TRBJ2-7 better; the J call may be wrong. Germline assignment: CDR1 SNHLY and CDR2 FYNNEI. The CDR3 consists of 14 residues. The CDR3 DNA reads TGTGCCAGCAGCGAGGGACTAGCAAGGAGCGAGCAGTACTTC. Protein sequence: CASSEGLARSEQYF.

J is TRBJ2-7 and V is TRBV5-1; TRBD1 aligns across 7 bases. The J segment lost 2 bases and the V segment lost 5 bases, leaving 10 bases of the junction unmatched. Germline values: CDR1 SGHRS, CDR2 YFSETQ. The CDR3 extends over 15 amino acids. The CDR3 DNA sequence: TGCGCCAGCAGACCGAAACAGGGGTGGGCCTACGAGCAGTACTTC. Translating gives CASRPKQGWAYEQYF.